This T cell receptor (beta chain) emerged from a study of technical replicates of blood from a few donors. The CDR3 consists of 14 residues. J gave up 7 bases and V 3 bases, and 4 bases lay outside the gene matches. Germline V gene data show CDR1 as SEHNR and CDR2 as FQNEAQ (reference sequence). This clone was recorded once. TCRdb's table, derived via immunoSEQ multiplex PCR, lists solely in-frame clones and lacks some. The sample comprises more than 65,000 clones, around 92% of which are singletons, and around 0.4% rests with the top ten. The chain recombines TRBV7-9 with TRBJ2-1, with TRBD2 matching 9 bases. What was sequenced was T cells isolated from PBMCs. The source is a human donor in good health. CDR3 region: CASSFRTSGNEQFF. Written as DNA, the CDR3 is TGTGCCAGCAGCTTTAGAACTAGCGGGAATGAGCAGTTCTTC.